The rows below give T cell receptor beta chains drawn from one sample of a study of identical twins' blood T cells. TCRdb redid the calling of the 5' RACE reads with MiXCR, one entry per CDR3 protein. There are 300,000 to 450,000 distinct CDR3 sequences in the sample; under 30% occur only once, and 6% to 7% lies in the top ten. The sequenced sample consisted of PBMCs. Receptor source: a woman aged 18 to 55 in good health. Each CDR3 is given with its conserved first and last residue. Fields, in order: J gene, D gene, clone size, V gene, CDR3 protein, CDR3 DNA. D genes are given only for firm matches. Size is omitted from some rows. Given values are once, few, many or a class for expanded clones.

J: TRBJ2-6
D: .
size: few
V: TRBV29-1
CDR3: CSVISSSGANVLTF
DNA: TGCAGCGTTATCTCGAGCTCTGGGGCCAACGTCCTGACTTTC

J: TRBJ1-2
D: .
size: .
V: TRBV6-5
CDR3: CAGSYSQGWYGYTF
DNA: TGTGCCGGCAGTTACTCACAGGGATGGTATGGCTACACCTTC

J: TRBJ1-1
D: .
size: many
V: TRBV9
CDR3: CASSVAGVNTEAFF
DNA: TGTGCCAGCAGCGTGGCAGGGGTAAACACTGAAGCTTTCTTT

J: TRBJ1-1
D: TRBD1
size: .
V: TRBV5-1
CDR3: CASSLTQGVYTEAFF
DNA: TGCGCCAGCAGCTTGACGCAGGGGGTTTACACTGAAGCTTTCTTT

J: TRBJ1-5
D: .
size: few
V: TRBV7-6
CDR3: CASSLDYSNQPQHF
DNA: TGTGCCAGCAGCCTAGATTATAGCAATCAGCCCCAGCATTTT

J: TRBJ1-1
D: TRBD1
size: .
V: TRBV7-6
CDR3: CASSSRYRGLNTEAFF
DNA: TGTGCCAGCAGCTCCCGGTACAGGGGTTTAAACACTGAAGCTTTCTTT

J: TRBJ2-3
D: TRBD1
size: few
V: TRBV29-1
CDR3: CSGETGGSTDTQYF
DNA: TGCAGCGGGGAGACAGGGGGCTCAACAGATACGCAGTATTTT

J: TRBJ2-3
D: .
size: few
V: TRBV24-1
CDR3: CATSEGAKVSDTQYF
DNA: TGTGCCACCAGTGAGGGGGCGAAAGTGTCAGATACGCAGTATTTT

J: TRBJ2-3
D: .
size: .
V: TRBV29-1
CDR3: CSVEGGPSSTDTQYF
DNA: TGCAGCGTTGAAGGGGGTCCGTCGAGCACAGATACGCAGTATTTT

J: TRBJ1-1
D: .
size: .
V: TRBV20-1
CDR3: CSARGGGMAFF
DNA: TGCAGTGCTAGGGGGGGAGGGATGGCTTTCTTT

J: TRBJ1-2
D: TRBD1
size: few
V: TRBV3-1
CDR3: CASSQQGARGYTF
DNA: TGTGCCAGCAGCCAACAGGGGGCGCGCGGCTACACCTTC

J: TRBJ2-1
D: .
size: .
V: TRBV20-1
CDR3: CSAETGGPEQFF
DNA: TGCAGTGCTGAAACGGGTGGGCCTGAGCAGTTCTTC

J: TRBJ2-3
D: TRBD2
size: few
V: TRBV7-2
CDR3: CASSLGARENTQYF
DNA: TGTGCCAGCAGCTTAGGAGCGCGGGAGAATACGCAGTATTTT

J: TRBJ2-1
D: TRBD2
size: few
V: TRBV5-1
CDR3: CASSLRSSGSGNEQFF
DNA: TGCGCCAGCAGTCTGAGGTCCAGCGGGAGTGGCAATGAGCAGTTCTTC

J: TRBJ1-1
D: .
size: .
V: TRBV19
CDR3: CASSIGGSYTEAFF
DNA: TGTGCCAGTAGTATAGGAGGCAGCTACACTGAAGCTTTCTTT

J: TRBJ2-1
D: TRBD2
size: .
V: TRBV20-1
CDR3: CSASLAGVNEQFF
DNA: TGCAGTGCTAGTCTAGCGGGAGTCAATGAGCAGTTCTTC

J: TRBJ1-2
D: TRBD1
size: few
V: TRBV2
CDR3: CASSEQGAYYGYTF
DNA: TGTGCCAGCAGTGAACAGGGGGCGTACTATGGCTACACCTTC

J: TRBJ2-1
D: TRBD2
size: many
V: TRBV19
CDR3: CATMTSVNEQFF
DNA: TGTGCCACAATGACTAGCGTGAATGAGCAGTTCTTC

J: TRBJ1-4
D: .
size: .
V: TRBV14
CDR3: CASSQGLRPPREKLFF
DNA: TGTGCCAGCAGCCAAGGGTTGAGACCCCCACGGGAAAAACTGTTTTTT

J: TRBJ1-2
D: .
size: .
V: TRBV20-1
CDR3: CSAPEPGSYGYTF
DNA: TGCAGTGCCCCCGAGCCAGGATCCTATGGCTACACCTTC

J: TRBJ2-7
D: .
size: .
V: TRBV11-1
CDR3: CASSPLRGQLNSAEQYF
DNA: TGTGCCAGCAGCCCCCTTCGCGGACAGTTAAACTCAGCGGAGCAGTACTTC

J: TRBJ1-1
D: .
size: .
V: TRBV10-1
CDR3: CASSLPGQREAFF
DNA: TGCGCCAGCAGTTTACCGGGCCAAAGGGAAGCTTTCTTT

J: TRBJ2-7
D: .
size: many
V: TRBV25-1
CDR3: CASSELGGSSYEQYF
DNA: TGTGCCAGCAGTGAATTGGGGGGTAGCTCCTACGAGCAGTACTTC

J: TRBJ2-2
D: TRBD1
size: .
V: TRBV5-1
CDR3: CASSPPGQGHTGELFF
DNA: TGCGCCAGCAGCCCTCCGGGACAGGGCCACACCGGGGAGCTGTTTTTT

J: TRBJ1-1
D: .
size: .
V: TRBV10-3
CDR3: CAISEPRGGTNTEAFF
DNA: TGTGCCATCAGTGAGCCACGAGGGGGGACGAACACTGAAGCTTTCTTT

J: TRBJ2-7
D: .
size: .
V: TRBV15
CDR3: CATSRVTIDEQYF
DNA: TGTGCCACCAGCAGAGTAACTATCGACGAGCAGTACTTC

J: TRBJ1-2
D: .
size: few
V: TRBV7-2
CDR3: CASSLQLSYGYTF
DNA: TGTGCCAGCAGCCTACAGTTATCCTATGGCTACACCTTC

J: TRBJ1-3
D: TRBD1
size: .
V: TRBV5-1
CDR3: CASSFETSTGDGNTIYF
DNA: TGCGCCAGCAGCTTTGAAACCTCCACAGGGGATGGAAACACCATATATTTT

J: TRBJ1-4
D: .
size: few
V: TRBV6-6
CDR3: CASSYALFLAEKLFF
DNA: TGTGCCAGCAGTTACGCCCTCTTTCTTGCCGAAAAACTGTTTTTT

J: TRBJ1-1
D: TRBD1
size: .
V: TRBV6-5
CDR3: CATSDRVTEAFF
DNA: TGTGCCACTAGTGACAGGGTAACTGAAGCTTTCTTT

J: TRBJ2-1
D: TRBD2
size: few
V: TRBV29-1
CDR3: CSGLGLDYNEQFF
DNA: TGCAGCGGGCTCGGACTAGACTACAATGAGCAGTTCTTC

J: TRBJ2-3
D: TRBD2
size: few
V: TRBV6-1
CDR3: CASSEYSGITDTQYF
DNA: TGTGCCAGCAGTGAATATAGCGGGATCACAGATACGCAGTATTTT

J: TRBJ1-2
D: .
size: .
V: TRBV9
CDR3: CASSVDLRNYGYTF
DNA: TGTGCCAGCAGCGTAGACTTACGGAACTATGGCTACACCTTC

J: TRBJ1-4
D: TRBD1
size: few
V: TRBV13
CDR3: CASSSGQEATNEKLFF
DNA: TGTGCCAGCAGCTCGGGACAGGAAGCAACTAATGAAAAACTGTTTTTT